These T cell receptor beta chains were read from a single sample in a study of T-cell memory formation after mild COVID-19. TCRdb redid the calling of the 5' RACE reads with MiXCR, one entry per CDR3 protein. In the table there are under 250,000 distinct CDR3 sequences, approximately 10% of which are singletons. Specimen: PBMCs or a T cell subset sorted from them (not recorded which). The receptors were gathered from a man aged 18 to 30 who had mild COVID-19 (a few samples of this study predate the infection). Cell type and time point are not known. Both conserved end residues are part of each CDR3. D genes are given only for firm matches. A clone size is listed for some rows: how often the clone was seen (once, few, many), or a class if it is expanded.

TRBJ1-5 TRBV27 many NA TGTGCCAGCAGAAGGGCTGGAAGCAATCAGCCCCAGCATTTT CASRRAGSNQPQHF
TRBJ1-5 TRBV20-1 many NA TGCAGTGCTAGAGATAATCCGGGCTCCAATCAGCCCCAGCATTTT CSARDNPGSNQPQHF
TRBJ2-2 TRBV28 NA NA TGTGCCAGCAGTCCCCCGGGGCCTAACACCGGGGAGCTGTTTTTT CASSPPGPNTGELFF
TRBJ2-5 TRBV7-9 NA TRBD2 TGTGCCAGCAGCTTAACGGGGGGGCTAGCAGAGACCCAGTACTTC CASSLTGGLAETQYF
TRBJ2-1 TRBV5-1 NA NA TGCGCCAGCAGCTTGGTCGCTCATGAGCAGTTCTTC CASSLVAHEQFF
TRBJ2-5 TRBV29-1 many NA TGCAGCGTTGACAGGGGTCGGGAGACCCAGTACTTC CSVDRGRETQYF
TRBJ1-6 TRBV12-3/TRBV12-4 many NA TGTGCCAGCAGTTTAAATTCACCCCTCCACTTT CASSLNSPLHF
TRBJ2-1 TRBV9 once NA TGTGCCAGCAGCGTAGGCCACGGACTGAACAATGAGCAGTTCTTC CASSVGHGLNNEQFF
TRBJ2-3 TRBV5-1 few NA TGCGCCAGCAGCTTGCGTTTCGCAGATACGCAGTATTTT CASSLRFADTQYF
TRBJ2-5 TRBV6-5 many TRBD1 TGTGCCAGCAAGACGACAGGGACATACCAAGAGACCCAGTACTTC CASKTTGTYQETQYF
TRBJ2-2 TRBV7-3 NA NA TGTGCCAGCAGCCTACATCCCGCGAACACCGGGGAGCTGTTTTTT CASSLHPANTGELFF
TRBJ2-2 TRBV4-1 few NA TGCGCCAGCAGCCAGCGGGACTTTACGAACACCGGGGAGCTGTTTTTT CASSQRDFTNTGELFF
TRBJ2-5 TRBV12-3/TRBV12-4 few NA TGTGCCAGCAGCGAGCGCGACGAAGAGACCCAGTACTTC CASSERDEETQYF
TRBJ2-1 TRBV5-1 NA NA TGCGCCGCTCGGAGTAACCTCAATGAGCAGTTCTTC CAARSNLNEQFF
TRBJ2-3 TRBV5-6 few NA TGTGCCAGCAGCTTGGTGAGGGGTGATACGCAGTATTTT CASSLVRGDTQYF
TRBJ2-7 TRBV11-2 few NA TGTGCCAGCGGGGAGGCGGGGGCAGTTTACGAGCAGTACTTC CASGEAGAVYEQYF
TRBJ1-1 TRBV5-1 many TRBD1 TGCGCCAGCAGCTCAAGGACAGGTCAAATAATGAACACTGAAGCTTTCTTT CASSSRTGQIMNTEAFF
TRBJ1-5 TRBV20-1 many NA TGCAGTGCCGCCCGGCGGGGGGCTGGACAGCCCCAGCATTTT CSAARRGAGQPQHF
TRBJ2-3 TRBV7-2 few NA TGTGCCAGCAGAAAAGGGGATACGCAGTATTTT CASRKGDTQYF
TRBJ1-4 TRBV5-1 NA NA TGCGCCAGCTCGATCCGGGCCTCTAATGAAAAACTGTTTTTT CASSIRASNEKLFF
TRBJ2-3 TRBV10-1 NA NA TGCGCCAGCAGTGAGTCTACAGGGACAGATACGCAGTATTTT CASSESTGTDTQYF
TRBJ2-1 TRBV4-3 few NA TGCGCCAGCAGCCAAGATGGGCAGGGGTACAATGAGCAGTTCTTC CASSQDGQGYNEQFF
TRBJ2-7 TRBV5-1 NA TRBD2 TGCGCCAGCAGCTGGGCCGGGACAGACCGACTAGCGGGGCGCCAGGTCAGCCCCTACGAGCAGTACTTC CASSWAGTDRLAGRQVSPYEQYF
TRBJ2-4 TRBV9 few TRBD1 TGTGCCAGCAGCGTCGGGACAGGGGCTACCAAAAACATTCAGTACTTC CASSVGTGATKNIQYF
TRBJ1-5 TRBV7-8 few NA TGTGCCAGCAGCCCTGAGGCTAGCAATCAGCCCCAGCATTTT CASSPEASNQPQHF
TRBJ1-1 TRBV12-3/TRBV12-4 many NA TGTGCCAGCAGTTGGTTGGGGGGGGTCCCCACTGAAGCTTTCTTT CASSWLGGVPTEAFF
TRBJ2-1 TRBV7-2 many TRBD2 TGTGCCAGCAGCCCCAGTGGGGGTAGCGGGAATCTTTACAATGAGCAGTTCTTC CASSPSGGSGNLYNEQFF
TRBJ2-2 TRBV6-2/TRBV6-3 few NA TGTGCCAGCAACGAGGACGCGAACACCGGGGAGCTGTTTTTT CASNEDANTGELFF
TRBJ2-2 TRBV4-3 NA TRBD2 TGCGCCAGCAGCCAAGAGGGTGGCGGACTAGGCCTGAACACCGGGGAGCTGTTTTTT CASSQEGGGLGLNTGELFF
TRBJ1-6 TRBV20-1 NA NA TGCAGTGCTAGCGGCCAGTATAATTCACCCCTCCACTTT CSASGQYNSPLHF
TRBJ1-2 TRBV4-3 NA NA TGCGCCAGCAGCCAACCCCAGGGGAATGGAGGCTACACCTTC CASSQPQGNGGYTF
TRBJ2-5 TRBV5-6 few NA TGTGCCAGCAGCTTCGGGGATGGAGAGACCCAGTACTTC CASSFGDGETQYF
TRBJ2-5 TRBV10-2 many NA TGCGCCAGCTCGGTTTCAGGCCGGGAGACCCAGTACTTC CASSVSGRETQYF
TRBJ1-1 TRBV20-1 NA NA TGCAGTGCTAGGCTTCAGGGGATTACCACTGAAGCTTTCTTT CSARLQGITTEAFF
TRBJ2-7 TRBV6-2/TRBV6-3 many TRBD2 TGTGCCAGCAGTTCCGGACTAGCGGGGCCTTACGAGCAGTACTTC CASSSGLAGPYEQYF
TRBJ2-1 TRBV7-9 NA NA TGTGCCAGCAGCGCACTTGGGACGGGCTACAATGAGCAGTTCTTC CASSALGTGYNEQFF
TRBJ2-1 TRBV6-6 few NA TGTGCCAGCAGCCTGGGCACACACAATGAGCAGTTCTTC CASSLGTHNEQFF
TRBJ2-1 TRBV15 many NA TGTGCCACCAGCATTCAGAGCTCCTACAATGAGCAGTTCTTC CATSIQSSYNEQFF
TRBJ1-5 TRBV12-3/TRBV12-4 few NA TGTGCCAGCAACGGTGGGTTTAATCAGCCCCAGCATTTT CASNGGFNQPQHF